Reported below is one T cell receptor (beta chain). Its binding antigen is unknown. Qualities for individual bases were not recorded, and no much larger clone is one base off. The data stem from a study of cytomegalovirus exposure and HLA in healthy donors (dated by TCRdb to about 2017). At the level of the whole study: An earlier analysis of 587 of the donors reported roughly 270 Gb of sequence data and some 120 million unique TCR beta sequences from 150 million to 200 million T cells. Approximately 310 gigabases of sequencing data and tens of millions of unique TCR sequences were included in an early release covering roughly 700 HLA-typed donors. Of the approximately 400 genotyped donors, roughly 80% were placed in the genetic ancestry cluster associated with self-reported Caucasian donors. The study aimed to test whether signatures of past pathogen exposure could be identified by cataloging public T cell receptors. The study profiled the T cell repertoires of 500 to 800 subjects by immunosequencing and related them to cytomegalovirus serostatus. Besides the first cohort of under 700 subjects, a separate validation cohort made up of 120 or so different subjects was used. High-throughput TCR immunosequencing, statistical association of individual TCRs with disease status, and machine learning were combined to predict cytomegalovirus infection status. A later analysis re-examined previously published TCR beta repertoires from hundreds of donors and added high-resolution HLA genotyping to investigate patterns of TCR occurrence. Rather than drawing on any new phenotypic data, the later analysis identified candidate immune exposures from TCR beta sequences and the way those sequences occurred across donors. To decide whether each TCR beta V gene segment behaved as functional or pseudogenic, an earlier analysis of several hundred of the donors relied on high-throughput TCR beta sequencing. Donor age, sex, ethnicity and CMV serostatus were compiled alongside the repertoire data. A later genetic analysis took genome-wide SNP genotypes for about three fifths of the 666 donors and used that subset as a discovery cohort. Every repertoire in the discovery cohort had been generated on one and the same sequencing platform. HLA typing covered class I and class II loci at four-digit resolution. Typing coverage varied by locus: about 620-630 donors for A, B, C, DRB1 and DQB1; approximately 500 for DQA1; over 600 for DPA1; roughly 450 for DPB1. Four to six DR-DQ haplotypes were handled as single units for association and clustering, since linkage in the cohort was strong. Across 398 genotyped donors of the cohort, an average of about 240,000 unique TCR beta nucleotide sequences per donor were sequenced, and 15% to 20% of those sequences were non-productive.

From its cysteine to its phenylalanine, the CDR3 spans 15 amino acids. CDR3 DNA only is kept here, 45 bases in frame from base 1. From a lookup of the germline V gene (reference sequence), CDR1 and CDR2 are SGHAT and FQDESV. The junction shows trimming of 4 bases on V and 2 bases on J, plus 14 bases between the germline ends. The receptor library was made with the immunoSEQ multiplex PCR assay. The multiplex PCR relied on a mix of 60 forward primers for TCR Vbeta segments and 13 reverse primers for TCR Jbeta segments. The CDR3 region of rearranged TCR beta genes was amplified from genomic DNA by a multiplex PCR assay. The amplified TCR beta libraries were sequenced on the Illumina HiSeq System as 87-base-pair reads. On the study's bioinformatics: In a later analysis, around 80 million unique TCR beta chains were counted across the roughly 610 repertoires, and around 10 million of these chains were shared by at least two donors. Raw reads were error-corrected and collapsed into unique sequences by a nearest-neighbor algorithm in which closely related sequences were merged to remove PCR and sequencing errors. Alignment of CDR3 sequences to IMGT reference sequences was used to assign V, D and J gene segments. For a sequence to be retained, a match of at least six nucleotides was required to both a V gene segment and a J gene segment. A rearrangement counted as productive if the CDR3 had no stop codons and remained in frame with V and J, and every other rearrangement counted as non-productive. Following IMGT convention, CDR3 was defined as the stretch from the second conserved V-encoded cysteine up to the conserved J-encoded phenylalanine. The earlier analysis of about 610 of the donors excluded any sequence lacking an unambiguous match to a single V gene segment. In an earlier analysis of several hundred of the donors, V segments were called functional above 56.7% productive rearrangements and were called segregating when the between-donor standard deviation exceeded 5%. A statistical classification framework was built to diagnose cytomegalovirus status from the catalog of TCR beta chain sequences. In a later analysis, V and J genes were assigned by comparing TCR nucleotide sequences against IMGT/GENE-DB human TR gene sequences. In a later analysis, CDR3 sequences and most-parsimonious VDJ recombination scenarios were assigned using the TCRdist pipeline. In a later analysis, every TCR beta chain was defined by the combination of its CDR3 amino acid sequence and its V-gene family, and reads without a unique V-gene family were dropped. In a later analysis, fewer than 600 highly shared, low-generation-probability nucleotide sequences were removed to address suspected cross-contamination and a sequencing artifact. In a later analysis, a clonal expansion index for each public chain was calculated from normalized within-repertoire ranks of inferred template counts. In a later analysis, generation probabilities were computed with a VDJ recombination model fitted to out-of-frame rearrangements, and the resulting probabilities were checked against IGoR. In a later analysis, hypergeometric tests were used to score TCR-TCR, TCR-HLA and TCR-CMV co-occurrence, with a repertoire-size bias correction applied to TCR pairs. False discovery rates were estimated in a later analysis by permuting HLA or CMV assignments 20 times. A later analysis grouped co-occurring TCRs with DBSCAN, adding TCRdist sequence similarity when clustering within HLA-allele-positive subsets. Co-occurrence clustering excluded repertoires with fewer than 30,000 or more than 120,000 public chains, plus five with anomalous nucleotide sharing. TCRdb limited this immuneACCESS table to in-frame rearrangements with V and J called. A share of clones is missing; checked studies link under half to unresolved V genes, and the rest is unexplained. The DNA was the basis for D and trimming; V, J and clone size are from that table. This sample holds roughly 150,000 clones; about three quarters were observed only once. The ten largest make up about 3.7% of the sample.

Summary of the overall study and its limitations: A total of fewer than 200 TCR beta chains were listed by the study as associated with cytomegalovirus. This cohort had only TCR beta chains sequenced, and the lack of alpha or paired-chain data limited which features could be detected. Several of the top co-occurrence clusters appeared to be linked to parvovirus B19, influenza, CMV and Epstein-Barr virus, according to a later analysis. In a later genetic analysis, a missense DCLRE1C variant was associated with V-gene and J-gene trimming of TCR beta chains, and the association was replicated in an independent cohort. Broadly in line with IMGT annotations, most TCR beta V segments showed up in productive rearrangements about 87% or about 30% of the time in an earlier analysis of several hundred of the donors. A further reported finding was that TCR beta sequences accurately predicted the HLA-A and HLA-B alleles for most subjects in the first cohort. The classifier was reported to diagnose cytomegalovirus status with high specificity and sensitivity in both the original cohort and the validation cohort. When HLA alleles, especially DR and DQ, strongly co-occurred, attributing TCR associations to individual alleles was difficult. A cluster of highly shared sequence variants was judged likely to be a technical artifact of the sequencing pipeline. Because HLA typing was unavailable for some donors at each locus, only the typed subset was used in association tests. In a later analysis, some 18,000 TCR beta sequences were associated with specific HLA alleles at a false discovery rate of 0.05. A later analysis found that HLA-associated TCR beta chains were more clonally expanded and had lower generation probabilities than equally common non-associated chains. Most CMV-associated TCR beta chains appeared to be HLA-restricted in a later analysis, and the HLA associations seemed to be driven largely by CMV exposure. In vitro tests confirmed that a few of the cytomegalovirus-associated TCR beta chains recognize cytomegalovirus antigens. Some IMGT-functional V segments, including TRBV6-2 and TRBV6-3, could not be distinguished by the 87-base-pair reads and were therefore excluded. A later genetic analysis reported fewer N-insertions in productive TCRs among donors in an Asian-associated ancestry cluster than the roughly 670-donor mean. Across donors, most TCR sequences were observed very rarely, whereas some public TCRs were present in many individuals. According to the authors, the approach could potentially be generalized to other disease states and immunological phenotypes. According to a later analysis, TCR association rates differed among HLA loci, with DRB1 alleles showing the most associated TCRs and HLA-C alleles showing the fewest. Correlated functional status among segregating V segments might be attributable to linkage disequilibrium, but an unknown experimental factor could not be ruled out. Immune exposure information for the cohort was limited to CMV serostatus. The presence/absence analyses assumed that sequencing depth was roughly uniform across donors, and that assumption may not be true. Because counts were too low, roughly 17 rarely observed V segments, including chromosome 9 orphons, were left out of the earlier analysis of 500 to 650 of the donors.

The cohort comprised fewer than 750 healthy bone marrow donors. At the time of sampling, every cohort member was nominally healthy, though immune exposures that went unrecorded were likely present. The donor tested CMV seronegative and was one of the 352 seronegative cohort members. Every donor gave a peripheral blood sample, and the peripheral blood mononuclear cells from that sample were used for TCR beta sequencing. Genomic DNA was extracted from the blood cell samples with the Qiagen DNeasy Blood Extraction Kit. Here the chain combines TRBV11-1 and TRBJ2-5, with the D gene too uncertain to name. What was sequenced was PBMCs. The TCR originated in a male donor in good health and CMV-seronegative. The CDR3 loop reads CASSSLNSGQETQYF. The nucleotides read TGTGCCAGCAGCTCCTTAAACAGTGGGCAAGAGACCCAGTACTTC.